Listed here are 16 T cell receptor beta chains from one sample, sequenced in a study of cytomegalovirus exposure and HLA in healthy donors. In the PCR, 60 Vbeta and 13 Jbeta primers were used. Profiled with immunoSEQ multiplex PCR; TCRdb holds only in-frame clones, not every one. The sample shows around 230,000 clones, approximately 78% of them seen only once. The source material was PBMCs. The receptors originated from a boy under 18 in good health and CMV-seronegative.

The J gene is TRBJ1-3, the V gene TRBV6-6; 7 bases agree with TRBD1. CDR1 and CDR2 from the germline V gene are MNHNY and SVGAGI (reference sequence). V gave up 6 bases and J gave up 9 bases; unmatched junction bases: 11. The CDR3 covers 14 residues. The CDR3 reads CASRRGPAGGTIYF. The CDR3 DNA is TGTGCCAGCAGAAGGGGGCCTGCCGGGGGCACCATATATTTT.

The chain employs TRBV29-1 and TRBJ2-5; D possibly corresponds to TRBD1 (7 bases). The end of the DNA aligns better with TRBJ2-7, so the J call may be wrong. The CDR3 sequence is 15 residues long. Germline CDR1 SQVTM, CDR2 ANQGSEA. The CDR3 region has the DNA TGCAGCGTTGACGGGGGACAGATGGGGGATTACGAGCAGTACTTC. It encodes CSVDGGQMGDYEQYF.

The CDR3 bases are TGTGCCAGCAGCTTGGATCCGGGGGGTCACTACGAGCAGTACTTC. It yields the protein CASSLDPGGHYEQYF. The rearrangement joins TRBV5-4 to TRBJ2-5, with 7 bases that match TRBD2. The DNA end is a closer match to TRBJ2-7, so the J assignment may be wrong. The germline CDR1 and CDR2 sequences are SGHNT and YYREEE (reference sequence). This CDR3 has 15 amino acids.

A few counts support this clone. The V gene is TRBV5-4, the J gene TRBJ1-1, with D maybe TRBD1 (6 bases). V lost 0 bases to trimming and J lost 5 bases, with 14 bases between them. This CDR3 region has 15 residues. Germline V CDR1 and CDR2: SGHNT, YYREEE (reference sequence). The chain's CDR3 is CASSLVGAQGTEAFF. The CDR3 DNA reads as TGTGCCAGCAGCTTGGTTGGGGCTCAGGGGACTGAAGCTTTCTTT.

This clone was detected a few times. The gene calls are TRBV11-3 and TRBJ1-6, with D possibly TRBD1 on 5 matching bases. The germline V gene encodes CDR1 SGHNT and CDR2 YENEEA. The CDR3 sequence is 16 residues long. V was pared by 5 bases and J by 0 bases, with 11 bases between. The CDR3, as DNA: TGTGCCAGCAGCCAAAGGACAAGCTCCTATAATTCACCCCTCCACTTT. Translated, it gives CASSQRTSSYNSPLHF.

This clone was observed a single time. CDR3 in DNA: TGTGCTAGTGGTTTATTTAGAGAACATGAAAAACTGTTTTTT. As protein: CASGLFREHEKLFF. This chain connects TRBV12-5 to TRBJ1-4; D is uncertain. The CDR3 covers 14 residues. Germline V gene data show CDR1 as LGHNT and CDR2 as FRNRAP. Deletions cut 3 bases from V and 6 bases from J, with 11 bases between.

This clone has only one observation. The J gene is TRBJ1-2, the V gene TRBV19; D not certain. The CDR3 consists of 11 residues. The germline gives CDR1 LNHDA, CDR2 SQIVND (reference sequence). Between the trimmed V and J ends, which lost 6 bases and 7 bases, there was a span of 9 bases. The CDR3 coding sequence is TGTGCCAGTAGCGCCAGGTTTGGCTACACCTTC. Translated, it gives CASSARFGYTF.

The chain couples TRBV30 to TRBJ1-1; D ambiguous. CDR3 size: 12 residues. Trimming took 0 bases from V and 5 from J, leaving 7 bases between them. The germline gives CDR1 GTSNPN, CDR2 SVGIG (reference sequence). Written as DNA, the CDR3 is TGTGCCTGGAGTGTAACAGCTACTGAAGCTTTCTTT. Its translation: CAWSVTATEAFF.

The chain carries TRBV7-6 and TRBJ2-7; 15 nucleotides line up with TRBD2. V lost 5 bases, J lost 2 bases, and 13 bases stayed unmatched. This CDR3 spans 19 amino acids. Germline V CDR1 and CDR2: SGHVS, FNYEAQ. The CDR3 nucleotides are TGTGCCAGCAGCCCGGGGACTAGCGGGAGGACTATCCTCCCCTACGAGCAGTACTTC. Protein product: CASSPGTSGRTILPYEQYF.

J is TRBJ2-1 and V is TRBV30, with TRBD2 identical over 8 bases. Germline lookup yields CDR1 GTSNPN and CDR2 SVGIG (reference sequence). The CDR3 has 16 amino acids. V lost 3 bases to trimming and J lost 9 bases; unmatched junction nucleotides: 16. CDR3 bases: TGTGCCTGGAGGATTTTTCCCGGGACTAGTTTTAGTGAGCAGTTCTTC. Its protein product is CAWRIFPGTSFSEQFF.

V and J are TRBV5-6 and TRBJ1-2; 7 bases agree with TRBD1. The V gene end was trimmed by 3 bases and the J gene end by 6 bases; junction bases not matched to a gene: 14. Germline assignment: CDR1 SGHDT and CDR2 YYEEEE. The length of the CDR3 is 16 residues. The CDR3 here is CASSSRPTGEEDGYTF. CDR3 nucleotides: TGTGCCAGCAGCTCCCGGCCCACAGGGGAGGAGGATGGCTACACCTTC.

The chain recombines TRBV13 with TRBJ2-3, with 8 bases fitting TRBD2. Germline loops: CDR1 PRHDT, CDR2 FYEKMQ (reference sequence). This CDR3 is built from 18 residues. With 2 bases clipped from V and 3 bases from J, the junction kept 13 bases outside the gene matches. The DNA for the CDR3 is TGTGCCAGCAGCTTACTCACGACGGGAGGGGCATGGACAGATACGCAGTATTTT. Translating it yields CASSLLTTGGAWTDTQYF.

CDR3 sequence reads: CASSLEDRGMYEQYF. As DNA, the CDR3 is TGCGCCAGCAGCCTAGAGGACAGGGGAATGTACGAGCAGTACTTC. V is TRBV4-1 and J is TRBJ2-5, with 9 positions matching TRBD1. The J call may be faulty, since TRBJ2-7 better matches the DNA end. This CDR3 is built from 15 residues. CDR1 is MGHRA and CDR2 is YSYEKL in the germline V gene.

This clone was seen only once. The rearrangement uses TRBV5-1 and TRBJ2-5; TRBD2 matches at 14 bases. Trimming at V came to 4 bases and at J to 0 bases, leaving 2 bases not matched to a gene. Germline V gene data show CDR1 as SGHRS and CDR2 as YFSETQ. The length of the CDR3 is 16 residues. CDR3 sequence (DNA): TGCGCCAGCAGCAGGGGACTAGCGGGAGACCAAGAGACCCAGTACTTC. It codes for CASSRGLAGDQETQYF.

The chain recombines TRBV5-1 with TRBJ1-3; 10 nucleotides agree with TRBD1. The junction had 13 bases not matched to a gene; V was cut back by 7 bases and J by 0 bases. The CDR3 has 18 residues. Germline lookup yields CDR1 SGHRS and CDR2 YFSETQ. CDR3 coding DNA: TGCGCCAGCGGCGCCGGGACAGGGGATCATATCTCTGGAAACACCATATATTTT. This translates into CASGAGTGDHISGNTIYF.

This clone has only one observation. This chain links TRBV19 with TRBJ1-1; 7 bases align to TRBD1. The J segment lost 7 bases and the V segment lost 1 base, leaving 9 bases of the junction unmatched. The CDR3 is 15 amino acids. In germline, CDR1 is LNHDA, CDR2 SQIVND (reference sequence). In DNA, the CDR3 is TGTGCCAGTAGTATAGTAAGTAGGGGGCCGGTTGAAGCTTTCTTT. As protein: CASSIVSRGPVEAFF.